Shown below are 29 T cell receptor beta chains from a single sample sequenced in a study of control samples from healthy donors and cancer patients. Sequencing was performed with immunoSEQ multiplex PCR; in TCRdb, only in-frame clones are kept and a portion is missing. The table records about 95,000 clones, around four fifths of them present only once. Sequences were obtained from blood. Every receptor here comes from a man aged 25-45 years in good health.

V is TRBV12-5 and J is TRBJ1-1; D perhaps matches TRBD1 (5 bases). Trimming pared 2 bases from V and 8 bases from J, leaving 15 bases between. Per the germline V gene, CDR1 is LGHNT and CDR2 is FRNRAP. This CDR3 contains 14 residues. For the CDR3, the DNA is TGTGCTAGTGGTTTGAGGGCGGGGGACGGAGAAGCTTTCTTT. Its protein is CASGLRAGDGEAFF. Looking up the rest from reference TRBV12-5 and TRBJ1-1 gives the full variable domain: DARVTQTPRHKVTEMGQEVTMRCQPILGHNTVFWYRQTMMQGLELLAYFRNRAPLDDSGMPKDRFSAEMPDATLATLKIQPSEPRDSAVYFCASGLRAGDGEAFFGQGTRLTVV.

The J gene is TRBJ1-2, the V gene TRBV11-2, with 10 bases lining up with TRBD1. The germline V gene has CDR1 SGHAT and CDR2 FQNNGV. The V and J ends lost 3 bases and 11 bases, in that order; junction bases with no gene match: 6. CDR3 size: 13 residues. CDR3 nucleotide sequence: TGTGCCAGCAGCTTGTCCGGGACAGGGGTTTACACCTTC. Translating gives CASSLSGTGVYTF.

The chain has TRBV7-9 and TRBJ2-1, with 11 positions matching TRBD2. The V and J ends lost 2 bases and 7 bases, in that order; junction bases with no gene match: 7. The length of the CDR3 is 16 residues. Germline CDR1 reads SEHNR; CDR2 reads FQNEAQ (reference sequence). The CDR3 reads CASSLTLAGGWNEQFF. CDR3 nucleotides: TGTGCCAGCAGCTTAACTCTAGCGGGGGGTTGGAATGAGCAGTTCTTC.

V usage is TRBV19 and J usage is TRBJ2-1, with 9 bases that match TRBD2. Germline values: CDR1 LNHDA, CDR2 SQIVND (reference sequence). Losses at the gene ends were 1 base for V and 1 base for J; bases not matched to a gene: 2. The CDR3 length is 16 residues. DNA for the CDR3: TGTGCCAGTAGTATAGCTCTAGCGGGGTCCTACAATGAGCAGTTCTTC. This codes for CASSIALAGSYNEQFF.

A single count supports this clone. The CDR3 here is CASSVAAGRRDETQYF. The CDR3 coding sequence is TGTGCCAGCAGCGTAGCTGCAGGGAGGAGGGACGAGACCCAGTACTTC. The V call is TRBV9, the J call TRBJ2-5; weak D call: TRBD2 (6 bases). This CDR3 is 16 amino acids long. The V gene lost 0 bases and the J gene lost 5 bases, with 17 bases spanning the gap. Looked up from germline, CDR1 is SGDLS and CDR2 is YYNGEE.

V is TRBV6-5 and J is TRBJ2-1; possibly TRBD1 for D (6 bases). Per germline, CDR1 MNHEY and CDR2 SVGAGI. CDR3 length: 15 residues. V gave up 5 bases and J gave up 0 bases, with 11 bases separating them. DNA of the CDR3: TGTGCCAGCAGTCTGGGGGCGAACTCCTACAATGAGCAGTTCTTC. Translating it yields CASSLGANSYNEQFF.

A few counts support this clone. CDR3 sequence reads: CASSYGNTEAFF. The CDR3 DNA is TGTGCCAGCAGCTATGGGAACACTGAAGCTTTCTTT. V and J are TRBV5-5 and TRBJ1-1, with D unclear. The germline V gene has CDR1 SGHKS and CDR2 YYEKEE (reference sequence). Trimming shortened V by 3 bases and J by 1 base, and 4 bases separated the two germline ends. CDR3 length: 12 amino acids.

The chain has TRBV6-2 or TRBV6-3 and TRBJ2-3; TRBD2 might be the D (7 bases). In germline, CDR1 is MNHEY, CDR2 SVGEGT. V was pared by 2 bases and J by 2 bases, with 8 bases between. CDR3 length: 14 amino acids. CDR3 nucleotide sequence: TGTGCCAGCAGTTACGGGGGGGCCACAGATACGCAGTATTTT. Amino acid sequence: CASSYGGATDTQYF.

CDR3 DNA: TGCAGCGTTGGGACAAGGGTGAACACTGAAGCTTTCTTT. This encodes CSVGTRVNTEAFF. This chain joins TRBV29-1 and TRBJ1-1; TRBD1 is a possible D gene (5 bases). V lost 4 bases to trimming and J lost 0 bases, with 9 bases between them. This CDR3 has 13 residues. Per germline, CDR1 SQVTM and CDR2 ANQGSEA.

CDR3 residues: CASSWDAGTSTDTQYF. CDR3 DNA: TGCGCCAGCAGCTGGGACGCCGGGACATCCACAGATACGCAGTATTTT. The chain joins TRBV5-1 to TRBJ2-3, with D maybe TRBD1 (6 bases). Trimming took off 3 bases at V and 2 bases at J, with 16 bases between the two ends. Germline V lookup: CDR1 SGHRS, CDR2 YFSETQ. The length of the CDR3 is 16 residues.

This chain links TRBV14 with TRBJ2-4, with D maybe TRBD1 (5 bases). Germline lookup yields CDR1 SGHDN and CDR2 FVKESK. CDR3 length: 16 residues. V was pared by 1 base and J by 5 bases, with 15 bases between. This chain's CDR3 is CASSQAGRGNQNIQYF. CDR3 in DNA: TGTGCCAGCAGCCAAGCGGGTAGGGGAAACCAAAACATTCAGTACTTC. The whole variable domain, filled in from reference TRBV14 and TRBJ2-4, reads EAGVTQFPSHSVIEKGQTVTLRCDPISGHDNLYWYRRVMGKEIKFLLHFVKESKQDESGMPNNRFLAERTGGTYSTLKVQPAELEDSGVYFCASSQAGRGNQNIQYFGAGTRLSVL.

V and J are TRBV11-2 and TRBJ1-5; possibly TRBD1 for D (5 bases). V lost 0 bases and J 5 bases, leaving 5 bases between the germline ends. Germline lookup yields CDR1 SGHAT and CDR2 FQNNGV. The CDR3 runs to 13 residues. The CDR3 DNA follows: TGTGCCAGCAGCTTAGACAGGGATCAGCCCCAGCATTTT. Its translation: CASSLDRDQPQHF.

This clone has a single count. The chain uses TRBV30 and TRBJ2-2; tentatively, D is TRBD1 (6 bases). Germline V gene lookup returns CDR1 GTSNPN and CDR2 SVGIG (reference sequence). The CDR3 is 16 amino acids. V dropped 0 bases and J dropped 1 base, with 12 bases sitting between them. The DNA for the CDR3 is TGTGCCTGGAGTGTACGAGGACAGATGAACACCGGGGAGCTGTTTTTT. This sequence encodes CAWSVRGQMNTGELFF.

The chain couples TRBV6-4 to TRBJ2-2; D not certain. The V end lost 4 bases, the J end lost 0 bases, and 12 bases lay between the germline ends. Germline-derived CDR1 and CDR2 are MRHNA and SNTAGT. The CDR3 is made up of 16 amino acids. The DNA for the CDR3 is TGTGCCAGCAGTGTGGGTAGCTCCGCGAACACCGGGGAGCTGTTTTTT. It encodes CASSVGSSANTGELFF.

The gene calls are TRBV11-3 and TRBJ2-1; the D gene is possibly TRBD1 (5 bases). Deletions cut 3 bases from V and 7 bases from J, with 10 bases between. The germline gives CDR1 SGHNT, CDR2 YENEEA. CDR3 length: 13 amino acids. The CDR3 DNA reads as TGTGCCAGCAGCTTTGGCAGGGAAAATGAGCAGTTCTTC. Protein product: CASSFGRENEQFF.

The genes are TRBV6-1 and TRBJ1-1; tentatively, D is TRBD1 (6 bases). This CDR3 is built from 16 residues. Trimming left V 1 base short and J 8 bases short, with 20 bases between. Germline V gives CDR1 MNHNS, CDR2 SASEGT. In nucleotides, the CDR3 is TGTGCCAGCAGTGAAGTAGGTCCGCGGGGGCCAACAGAAGCTTTCTTT. Protein: CASSEVGPRGPTEAFF.

This clone has ten or more counts. V is TRBV15 and J is TRBJ1-4; the D is unclear. This CDR3 is 14 amino acids long. Per germline, CDR1 LNHNV and CDR2 YYDKDF (reference sequence). The V and J ends lost 3 bases and 7 bases respectively, with 12 bases between them. The CDR3: CATSSGVTGEKLFF. As DNA, the CDR3 is TGTGCCACCAGCAGCGGGGTTACGGGTGAAAAACTGTTTTTT.

The rearrangement joins TRBV7-8 to TRBJ1-1, with TRBD1 matching 7 bases. CDR1 and CDR2 from the germline V gene are SGHVS and FQNEAQ. Trimming cost V 4 bases and J 0 bases; bases outside gene matches: 5. The CDR3 is 15 amino acids. In nucleotides, the CDR3 is TGTGCCAGCAGCTCGGACAGGATAATGAACACTGAAGCTTTCTTT. It codes for CASSSDRIMNTEAFF. Based on the CDR3 plus reference TRBV7-8 and TRBJ1-1, the full variable domain is GAGVSQSPRYKVAKRGQDVALRCDPISGHVSLFWYQQALGQGPEFLTYFQNEAQLDKSGLPSDRFFAERPEGSVSTLKIQRTQQEDSAVYLCASSSDRIMNTEAFFGQGTRLTVV.

This chain links TRBV5-3 with TRBJ1-1, with D possibly TRBD1 on 5 matching bases. TRBV5-3 is placed among ORFs of uncertain function. V gave up 0 bases and J gave up 3 bases, with 15 bases separating them. The CDR3 covers 16 residues. The CDR3 bases are TGTGCCAGAAGCTTGGAAGGCAGGTCCAGGGACACTGAAGCTTTCTTT. Protein product: CARSLEGRSRDTEAFF.

V and J are TRBV11-2 and TRBJ2-7; the D gene could be TRBD1 or TRBD2 (5 bases each). Germline lookup yields CDR1 SGHAT and CDR2 FQNNGV. V lost 4 bases, J lost 1 base, and 14 bases lay in between. CDR3 length: 15 amino acids. CDR3 DNA sequence: TGTGCCAGCAGCTCCGACGGGACCCTTTCCTACGAGCAGTACTTC. Translation gives CASSSDGTLSYEQYF. The full variable domain, rest sourced from reference TRBV11-2 and TRBJ2-7, is EAGVAQSPRYKIIEKRQSVAFWCNPISGHATLYWYQQILGQGPKLLIQFQNNGVVDDSQLPKDRFSAERLKGVDSTLKIQPAKLEDSAVYLCASSSDGTLSYEQYFGPGTRLTVT.

A single count supports this clone. This chain joins TRBV10-3 and TRBJ2-2, with 7 positions matching TRBD2. Germline assignment: CDR1 ENHRY and CDR2 SYGVKD. After removal of 4 bases from V and 1 base from J, the junction contained 3 bases not matched to a gene. This CDR3 has 15 amino acids. The CDR3 DNA is TGTGCCATCAGTGTGGTAGCGGGGAACACCGGGGAGCTGTTTTTT. Encoded protein: CAISVVAGNTGELFF.

In its sample, this clone was seen once. The gene calls are TRBV5-4 and TRBJ2-6; the D is unclear. The ends were cut back, 0 bases at V and 0 bases at J, with 4 bases in the middle. CDR3 length: 15 residues. Germline V lookup: CDR1 SGHNT, CDR2 YYREEE (reference sequence). Here the CDR3 reads CASSLDNSGANVLTF. Written as DNA, the CDR3 is TGTGCCAGCAGCTTGGACAACTCTGGGGCCAACGTCCTGACTTTC. The full variable domain, in which reference TRBV5-4 and TRBJ2-6 provide the parts outside the CDR3, is ETGVTQSPTHLIKTRGQQVTLRCSSQSGHNTVSWYQQALGQGPQFIFQYYREEENGRGNFPPRFSGLQFPNYSSELNVNALELDDSALYLCASSLDNSGANVLTFGAGSRLTVL.

This chain links TRBV13 with TRBJ1-2; D is uncertain. The CDR3 spans 15 residues. The germline V gene has CDR1 PRHDT and CDR2 FYEKMQ (reference sequence). V was pared by 5 bases and J by 5 bases, with 18 bases between. The CDR3 DNA reads TGTGCCAGCAGCACCTCGGCCTCATTCCCGTATGGCTACACCTTC. Translation gives CASSTSASFPYGYTF.

The CDR3 region is CASGEGNRFMNTEAFF. CDR3 sequence (DNA): TGTGCCAGCGGGGAGGGAAACCGGTTCATGAACACTGAAGCTTTCTTT. V usage is TRBV5-5 and J usage is TRBJ1-1; unclear D gene. Trimming took off 7 bases at V and 0 bases at J, with 19 bases between the two ends. Germline V gene data show CDR1 as SGHKS and CDR2 as YYEKEE (reference sequence). The CDR3 is 16 amino acids.

The gene calls are TRBV15 and TRBJ2-2, with D possibly TRBD1 on 5 matching bases. The CDR3 consists of 17 residues. V was clipped by 0 bases and J by 3 bases, with 14 bases between them. CDR1 LNHNV and CDR2 YYDKDF come from the germline V gene (reference sequence). The CDR3 sequence is CATSRDLQGADTGELFF. The CDR3 region has the DNA TGTGCCACCAGCAGAGATCTGCAGGGCGCGGACACCGGGGAGCTGTTTTTT.

The chain joins TRBV20-1 to TRBJ2-7; tentatively, D is TRBD2 (7 bases). V gave up 3 bases and J gave up 2 bases, with 14 bases separating them. The CDR3 spans 14 residues. CDR1 is DFQATT and CDR2 is SNEGSKA in the germline V gene (reference sequence). CDR3 coding DNA: TGCAGTGCTAGTGAGGGGGGAGGGGCCTACGAGCAGTACTTC. This translates into CSASEGGGAYEQYF.

This clone was recorded once. This rearrangement joins TRBV2 to TRBJ2-3; TRBD2 aligns across 11 bases. The J segment lost 2 bases and the V segment lost 3 bases, leaving 10 bases of the junction unmatched. The length of the CDR3 is 18 residues. The germline V gene has CDR1 SNHLY and CDR2 FYNNEI. The CDR3 region has the DNA TGTGCCAGCAGTGATCTAGGGACTAGCGGAGGCCCCACAGATACGCAGTATTTT. Encoded protein: CASSDLGTSGGPTDTQYF. The entire variable domain, with the rest obtained from reference TRBV2 and TRBJ2-3, is as follows: EPEVTQTPSHQVTQMGQEVILRCVPISNHLYFYWYRQILGQKVEFLVSFYNNEISEKSEIFDDQFSVERPDGSNFTLKIRSTKLEDSAMYFCASSDLGTSGGPTDTQYFGPGTRLTVL.

The gene calls are TRBV28 and TRBJ1-4, with no clear D. This CDR3 has 14 amino acids. CDR1 is MDHEN, CDR2 SYDVKM, per germline. V was trimmed by 5 bases and J by 0 bases, leaving 7 bases between them. CDR3 sequence (DNA): TGTGCCAGCAGTCCAGGAGCAACTAATGAAAAACTGTTTTTT. It specifies CASSPGATNEKLFF.

J is TRBJ2-7 and V is TRBV6-2 or TRBV6-3; TRBD2 aligns across 8 bases. V was clipped by 3 bases and J by 5 bases; unmatched bases: 9. This CDR3 spans 15 amino acids. Germline V gene sequence: CDR1 MNHEY, CDR2 SVGEGT. CDR3 bases: TGTGCCAGCAGTTATAGGGGCGGGGGGCCGGACGAGCAGTACTTC. It is translated as CASSYRGGGPDEQYF.